The next 20 T cell receptor beta chains were all read from a single sample in a study of T cell repertoires in cytomegalovirus infection. The antigens of these receptors remain unknown. TCRdb re-derived calls from the reads in MiXCR, one entry per CDR3 protein. Among over 100,000 distinct CDR3 sequences listed, roughly a tenth were seen once. The source material was PBMCs, sequenced either directly or after in vitro stimulation (not recorded which). The receptors were gathered from a human donor in good health (CMV status not recorded). Some clones in this sample may be carry-over from other donors' samples.

At least ten counts were recorded for this clonotype. The CDR3 reads CASRQGASSGANVLTF. The CDR3 DNA is TGTGCCAGCAGACAGGGGGCGAGCTCTGGGGCCAACGTCCTGACTTTC. This sequence joins TRBV27 and TRBJ2-6; TRBD1 matches at 9 bases. The CDR3 spans 16 residues. CDR1 is MNHEY and CDR2 is SMNVEV in the germline V gene (reference sequence). Unmatched junction bases numbered 3, after V lost 6 bases and J lost 0 bases.

The chain uses TRBV5-6 and TRBJ2-1; TRBD2 aligns across 13 bases. The CDR3 is made up of 15 amino acids. From germline, CDR1 is SGHDT and CDR2 YYEEEE. J lost 9 bases, V lost 0 bases, and 3 bases had no gene match. This chain's CDR3 is CASSLGTSGSFEQFF. Here the CDR3 DNA reads TGTGCCAGCAGCTTGGGGACTAGCGGGAGTTTTGAGCAGTTCTTC.

This clonotype was detected only a few times. The chain has TRBV6-6 and TRBJ1-5, with D perhaps matching TRBD1 (5 bases). The V end was cut by 10 bases, the J end by 6 bases, with 19 bases between. The CDR3 is 14 residues long. Germline CDR1 is MNHNY and CDR2 is SVGAGI (reference sequence). CDR3 nucleotide sequence: TGTGCCACCCACACCGCCCAGGGTGCTCAGCCCCAGCATTTT. The encoded protein is CATHTAQGAQPQHF.

The V gene is TRBV7-8, the J gene TRBJ2-6; a possible D gene is TRBD2 (6 bases). The CDR3 is made up of 16 amino acids. Trimming cost V 5 bases and J 1 base, with 12 bases left between them. The germline CDR1 and CDR2 sequences are SGHVS and FQNEAQ. The CDR3 nucleotides read TGTGCCAGCAGCAAAGTTCTAGCGTCTGGGGCCAACGTCCTGACTTTC. This sequence encodes CASSKVLASGANVLTF.

There are many counts of this clonotype. The rearrangement links TRBV7-2 to TRBJ2-6; D is unresolved. Trimming took off 2 bases at V and 0 bases at J, with 8 bases between the two ends. This CDR3 region has 16 residues. Germline V gene sequence: CDR1 SGHTA, CDR2 FQGNSA. The DNA for the CDR3 is TGTGCCAGCAGCTTAATAACGGCCTCTGGGGCCAACGTCCTGACTTTC. Encoded protein: CASSLITASGANVLTF.

This clonotype was found a few times. This chain links TRBV10-2 with TRBJ1-2; maybe TRBD1 (5 bases). The V gene lost 0 bases and the J gene lost 7 bases, with 12 bases spanning the gap. This CDR3 is 14 amino acids long. The germline V gene has CDR1 WSHSY and CDR2 SAAADI. The CDR3 DNA reads TGCGCCAGCAGTGAGTCATGGGACCGGGTTGGCTACACCTTC. Translating gives CASSESWDRVGYTF.

This clonotype was observed a handful of times. V is TRBV11-2 and J is TRBJ2-5, with TRBD2 matching over 8 bases. This CDR3 region has 15 residues. The germline CDR1 and CDR2 sequences are SGHAT and FQNNGV. Trimming cost V 8 bases and J 0 bases; bases outside gene matches: 8. This chain's CDR3 is CASRPIAGNQETQYF. The CDR3 DNA reads TGTGCCAGCCGACCGATAGCGGGGAACCAAGAGACCCAGTACTTC.

This clonotype was observed a handful of times. The V and J genes are TRBV7-9 and TRBJ2-2; unclear D gene. Per germline, CDR1 SEHNR and CDR2 FQNEAQ (reference sequence). V was cut by 7 bases and J by 9 bases, with 18 bases left in between. This CDR3 has 14 amino acids. CDR3 amino acids: CASTLRNRHRELFF. As DNA, the CDR3 is TGTGCCAGCACTCTCCGGAATCGGCACCGGGAGCTGTTTTTT.

The rearrangement links TRBV2 to TRBJ1-5, with 11 positions matching TRBD1. Trimming took 4 bases from V and 6 from J; bases not matched to a gene: 2. CDR3 length: 14 amino acids. Germline values: CDR1 SNHLY, CDR2 FYNNEI. CDR3: CASSGTGGSQPQHF. In DNA form, the CDR3 reads TGTGCCAGCAGTGGGACAGGGGGCAGTCAGCCCCAGCATTTT.

This clonotype was seen ten or more times. This chain connects TRBV27 to TRBJ2-7; possibly TRBD2 for D (6 bases). The germline CDR1 and CDR2 sequences are MNHEY and SMNVEV (reference sequence). V was cut by 6 bases and J by 6 bases, with 18 bases left in between. The CDR3 sequence is 14 residues long. The CDR3 sequence: CASSRLSEGGEQYF. CDR3 DNA: TGTGCCAGCAGCCGTTTGTCAGAGGGAGGCGAGCAGTACTTC.

The chain has TRBV6-2 or TRBV6-3 and TRBJ2-1, with 9 bases fitting TRBD2. This CDR3 contains 18 residues. CDR1 and CDR2 from the germline V gene are MNHEY and SVGEGT. After removal of 8 bases from V and 8 bases from J, the junction contained 22 bases not matched to a gene. The CDR3, as DNA: TGTGCCAGCCCACCGACTAGCGGCTTTGCCCTAAAAAGCGATGAGCAGTTCTTC. Amino acid sequence: CASPPTSGFALKSDEQFF.

This clonotype showed up many times. The chain combines TRBV7-2 with TRBJ2-5, with 15 bases aligning to TRBD2. Germline V gene lookup returns CDR1 SGHTA and CDR2 FQGNSA. The length of the CDR3 is 17 residues. V was pared by 7 bases and J by 4 bases, with 10 bases of the junction left unmatched. CDR3 in amino acids: CASTQGLAGGTGETQYF. Here the CDR3 DNA reads TGTGCCAGCACACAGGGACTAGCGGGAGGAACGGGAGAGACCCAGTACTTC.

This clonotype was picked up a small number of times. The chain uses TRBV7-9 and TRBJ1-1, with TRBD1 matching over 9 bases. The CDR3 runs 16 residues. Germline CDR1 is SEHNR and CDR2 is FQNEAQ (reference sequence). With 5 bases clipped from V and 2 bases from J, the junction kept 9 bases outside the gene matches. The CDR3 loop is CASSTRTGAPNTEAFF. The DNA of the CDR3 is TGTGCCAGCAGCACCCGGACAGGGGCACCCAACACTGAAGCTTTCTTT.

There are many counts of this clonotype. This chain uses TRBV7-2 with TRBJ2-2; TRBD1 aligns across 8 bases. This CDR3 comprises 16 residues. CDR1 is SGHTA and CDR2 is FQGNSA in the germline V gene. The V gene end was trimmed by 0 bases and the J gene end by 6 bases; junction bases not matched to a gene: 6. In DNA, the CDR3 is TGTGCCAGCAGCTTAGCGCTTGGACAGGGCGCCGGGGAGCTGTTTTTT. It specifies CASSLALGQGAGELFF.

This clonotype occurred a few times. This rearrangement joins TRBV6-2 or TRBV6-3 to TRBJ2-1, with 8 positions matching TRBD2. V was pared by 7 bases and J by 1 base, with 6 bases of the junction left unmatched. This CDR3 spans 15 amino acids. Germline CDR1 and CDR2: MNHEY and SVGEGT. In nucleotides, the CDR3 is TGTGCCAGCATCTTTAGCGGGACATCCTACAATGAGCAGTTCTTC. Its protein product is CASIFSGTSYNEQFF.

V usage is TRBV6-2 or TRBV6-3 and J usage is TRBJ1-1; tentatively, D is TRBD1 (5 bases). Germline CDR1 is MNHEY and CDR2 is SVGEGT. V was trimmed by 2 bases and J by 2 bases, leaving 6 bases between them. The CDR3 loop spans 13 amino acids. The CDR3 DNA sequence: TGTGCCAGCAGTTACGACAGTAACACTGAAGCTTTCTTT. It yields the protein CASSYDSNTEAFF.

This clonotype was observed many times. This rearrangement joins TRBV7-2 to TRBJ2-1, with 8 bases matching TRBD1. Germline-derived CDR1 and CDR2 are SGHTA and FQGNSA. The CDR3 contains 15 residues. Losses at the gene ends were 3 bases for V and 5 bases for J; bases not matched to a gene: 6. The CDR3 nucleotides are TGTGCCAGCAGCTTCTTGACAGGGGAGGACAATGAGCAGTTCTTC. It encodes CASSFLTGEDNEQFF.

This clonotype was seen a handful of times. This chain connects TRBV6-1 to TRBJ1-6, with D perhaps matching TRBD1 (6 bases). V lost 11 bases to trimming and J lost 6 bases, with 11 bases between them. This CDR3 has 12 amino acids. Germline V gene lookup returns CDR1 MNHNS and CDR2 SASEGT. The CDR3 DNA reads TGTGCCGGCCGGACAGTTAATTCACCCCTCCACTTT. Residues: CAGRTVNSPLHF.

CDR3 residues: CASRAVMGGKSYNSPLHF. The CDR3 DNA reads as TGTGCCAGCAGGGCCGTGATGGGGGGTAAATCCTATAATTCACCCCTCCACTTT. The chain combines TRBV6-6 with TRBJ1-6; D is perhaps TRBD1 (5 bases). Germline CDR1 is MNHNY and CDR2 is SVGAGI (reference sequence). Between the trimmed V and J ends, which lost 6 bases and 1 base, there was a span of 19 bases. The CDR3 spans 18 residues.

In regard to this clonotype: This clone may be a read error of a much larger clone one base away. The V call is TRBV7-6, the J call TRBJ2-5; TRBD1 is a possible D gene (6 bases). The CDR3 loop spans 15 amino acids. Germline CDR1 reads SGHVS; CDR2 reads FNYEAQ. CDR3 sequence: CASSSVTGWGEIQYF. The DNA of the CDR3 is TGTGCCAGCAGCTCCGTTACAGGGTGGGGAGAGATCCAGTACTTC. The variable domain in full, completed from reference TRBV7-6 and TRBJ2-5, reads GAGVSQSPRYKVTKRGQDVALRCDPISGHVSLYWYRQALGQGPEFLTYFNYEAQQDKSGLPNDRFSAERPEGSISTLTIQRTEQRDSAMYRCASSSVTGWGEIQYFGPGTRLLVL.